The 10 T cell receptor beta chains presented below share a single source sample, sequenced in a study of blood T cell repertoires in COVID-19. The repertoire was sequenced with immunoSEQ multiplex PCR; TCRdb's copy has only in-frame clones and lacks some. The table lists about 360,000 clones, around 86% of them singletons. Sequencing input: peripheral blood. These receptor sequences come from a human donor in a cohort sampled during active COVID-19.

The chain couples TRBV5-1 to TRBJ2-1; 9 nucleotides agree with TRBD2. The V segment lost 6 bases and the J segment 9 bases; nucleotides outside the gene matches: 10. Germline V gives CDR1 SGHRS, CDR2 YFSETQ. This CDR3 spans 14 amino acids. This chain's CDR3 is CASKLAGPLGEQFF. CDR3 in DNA: TGCGCCAGCAAACTAGCGGGTCCCCTGGGTGAGCAGTTCTTC.

There are a few counts of this clone. CDR3 region: CASRRRDDRGTEAFF. CDR3 DNA: TGCGCCAGCAGGCGGCGGGATGACAGGGGCACTGAAGCTTTCTTT. The chain employs TRBV5-1 and TRBJ1-1; 8 bases agree with TRBD1. CDR3 size: 15 residues. The trim removed 5 bases at V and 4 bases at J, leaving 10 bases unmatched. CDR1 is SGHRS, CDR2 YFSETQ, per germline.

This chain connects TRBV2 to TRBJ2-7; D may be TRBD1 (6 bases). CDR3 length: 16 amino acids. Germline values: CDR1 SNHLY, CDR2 FYNNEI. The V gene lost 1 base and the J gene lost 0 bases, with 13 bases spanning the gap. CDR3 nucleotides: TGTGCCAGCAGTGAAGAGGGGGTAGGGGGCTCCTACGAGCAGTACTTC. This codes for CASSEEGVGGSYEQYF.

This clone was observed many times. The chain combines TRBV7-6 with TRBJ1-5; 8 nucleotides align to TRBD1. The CDR3 extends over 17 amino acids. Germline V gives CDR1 SGHVS, CDR2 FNYEAQ. J was trimmed by 1 base and V by 5 bases; bases with no gene match: 10. The CDR3, as DNA: TGTGCCAGCAGCAAATTCGGACAGGGTGTAAGCAATCAGCCCCAGCATTTT. Its protein is CASSKFGQGVSNQPQHF.

The chain carries TRBV5-1 and TRBJ2-5; TRBD1 matches 12 bases. CDR1 is SGHRS and CDR2 is YFSETQ in the germline V gene. This CDR3 contains 16 residues. The junction had 8 bases not matched to a gene; V was cut back by 3 bases and J by 5 bases. The CDR3 bases are TGCGCCAGCAGCTCAATGGGGACAGGGGGCGAGGAGACCCAGTACTTC. It yields the protein CASSSMGTGGEETQYF.

This clone has only one observation. The chain combines TRBV19 with TRBJ1-1, with D unclear. The V gene lost 5 bases and the J gene lost 6 bases, with 16 bases spanning the gap. The length of the CDR3 is 14 residues. CDR1 is LNHDA, CDR2 SQIVND, per germline (reference sequence). The CDR3 region is CASSSRERGAEAFF. The CDR3 region has the DNA TGTGCCAGTAGTTCACGGGAGCGAGGAGCTGAAGCTTTCTTT.

This CDR3 reads CASPIRVHEQFF. The CDR3 DNA sequence: TGTGCCAGCCCGATAAGAGTCCATGAGCAGTTCTTC. This chain connects TRBV12-3 or TRBV12-4 to TRBJ2-1; the D is unclear. This CDR3 is built from 12 residues. Trimming shortened V by 8 bases and J by 8 bases, and 13 bases separated the two germline ends.

The chain joins TRBV2 to TRBJ2-3, with D tentatively TRBD1 (5 bases). With 7 bases removed from V and 5 bases from J, the gap between germline ends came to 16 bases. The length of the CDR3 is 14 residues. Germline loops: CDR1 SNHLY, CDR2 FYNNEI. CDR3: CASTTDAWGDTQYF. In DNA, the CDR3 is TGTGCCAGCACGACAGATGCTTGGGGAGATACGCAGTATTTT.

The chain employs TRBV28 and TRBJ2-3, with 13 bases lining up with TRBD2. The germline V gene has CDR1 MDHEN and CDR2 SYDVKM. The V and J ends lost 4 bases and 3 bases, in that order; junction bases with no gene match: 16. The length of the CDR3 is 20 residues. The CDR3 DNA reads TGTGCCAGCAGTTCCCCAAGGTTTACTAGCGGGAGGGGGGCAACAGATACGCAGTATTTT. Protein sequence: CASSSPRFTSGRGATDTQYF.

The genes are TRBV7-9 and TRBJ2-2; TRBD2 aligns across 7 bases. The CDR3 runs to 15 residues. Per the germline V gene, CDR1 is SEHNR and CDR2 is FQNEAQ (reference sequence). J gave up 4 bases and V 1 base, and 3 bases lay outside the gene matches. The CDR3 DNA sequence: TGTGCCAGCAGCTTAGGCGGGAGAGCCACCGGGGAGCTGTTTTTT. Translated, it gives CASSLGGRATGELFF.